This T cell receptor beta chain was observed in a study of CD8+ T cells in alopecia areata. Study-wide points: Relative to normal scalp, lesional scalp, especially alopecia totalis/universalis, showed higher clonality. Sequences from scalp samples also cover resident alphabeta T cells of normal skin. Relative to mice, TCR sharing across patients was less clear, a difference possibly HLA-related.

Regarding this clone: The target antigen is unknown.

Researchers took lesional scalp punch biopsies and peripheral blood from people who were alopecia areata patients. The authors extracted RNA and reverse transcribed it into cDNA as the sequencing template. Repertoires were generated with immunoSEQ multiplex PCR, while TCRdb's copy carries only in-frame clones and drops some. The data show 9,000 to 13,000 clones, with 55% to 65% seen just once and 8.1% held by the top ten. The CDR3 covers 14 residues. The germline gives CDR1 LNHDA, CDR2 SQIVND (reference sequence). Trimming cost V 4 bases and J 6 bases; bases outside gene matches: 6. This sample comprised skin, obtained at week 0. The rearrangement links TRBV19 to TRBJ2-7, with 10 bases identical to TRBD1. The clonotype comes from a human donor with alopecia areata. Here the CDR3 reads CASSTRTGGGEQYF. CDR3 DNA: TGTGCCAGTAGTACCCGGACAGGGGGAGGCGAGCAGTACTTC.